The 9 T cell receptor beta chains presented below share a single source sample, sequenced in a study of T cells in Graves' hyperthyroidism and ophthalmopathy. RNA transcripts served as the template for amplifying TCR beta CDR3 regions. Carried out on the TCR CDR3, a first-round RT-PCR used the HTBI primer set. TCRdb independently ran MiXCR on the multiplex PCR reads; one entry per CDR3 protein. The sample shows hundreds of thousands of distinct CDR3 sequences, roughly 14% of them seen only once. Sample: blood. These receptors came from a man aged 18 to 35 with Graves' ophthalmopathy.

This clonotype appeared a single time. This chain joins TRBV19 and TRBJ2-7, with TRBD2 matching over 8 bases. The trim removed 4 bases at V and 5 bases at J, leaving 13 bases unmatched. CDR3 length: 16 amino acids. The germline V gene encodes CDR1 LNHDA and CDR2 SQIVND (reference sequence). CDR3 loop: CASSSPWAGGPHEQYF. As DNA, the CDR3 is TGTGCCAGTAGTAGCCCGTGGGCGGGGGGACCCCACGAGCAGTACTTC.

Many counts were recorded for this clonotype. V gene TRBV30 combines with J gene TRBJ1-4; unclear D gene. Trimming removed 2 bases from V and 6 bases from J, with 7 bases in between. CDR1 GTSNPN and CDR2 SVGIG come from the germline V gene (reference sequence). The CDR3 totals 12 residues. The CDR3 reads CAWSLQDEKLFF. For the CDR3, the DNA is TGTGCCTGGAGTCTCCAGGATGAAAAACTGTTTTTT.

The V call is TRBV18, the J call TRBJ2-1; D gene ambiguous. This CDR3 is 14 amino acids long. The V gene's germline CDR1 is KGHSH and CDR2 LQKENI. With 3 bases removed from V and 9 bases from J, the gap between germline ends came to 15 bases. Here the CDR3 reads CASSPSTLSSEQFF. CDR3 nucleotides: TGTGCCAGCTCACCTTCGACTCTCTCGAGTGAGCAGTTCTTC.

This clonotype has ten or more counts. V usage is TRBV2 and J usage is TRBJ1-1; possible D gene TRBD1, 5 bases. The V end was cut by 4 bases, the J end by 2 bases, with 11 bases between. Germline CDR1 is SNHLY and CDR2 is FYNNEI. The CDR3 is 14 amino acids. CDR3 nucleotide sequence: TGTGCCAGCAGTGTTCATAGGGACAACACTGAAGCTTTCTTT. Translated, it gives CASSVHRDNTEAFF.

This clonotype was recorded at least ten times. The gene calls are TRBV3-1 and TRBJ1-1, with 7 bases identical to TRBD1. The germline CDR1 and CDR2 sequences are LGHDT and YNNKEL (reference sequence). V was clipped by 7 bases and J by 3 bases; unmatched bases: 11. The CDR3 sequence is 15 residues long. The CDR3 spells CASTAQGSFDTEAFF. The CDR3 DNA sequence: TGTGCCAGCACCGCACAGGGGTCGTTTGACACTGAAGCTTTCTTT.

In its sample, this clonotype was seen many times. The chain links TRBV20-1 to TRBJ2-2, with 7 bases fitting TRBD2. Unmatched junction bases numbered 9, after V lost 0 bases and J lost 5 bases. Germline assignment: CDR1 DFQATT and CDR2 SNEGSKA (reference sequence). This CDR3 spans 16 amino acids. In DNA form, the CDR3 reads TGCAGTGCTAGAGATACTCGGATTAGCGGGACCGGGGAGCTGTTTTTT. Its protein is CSARDTRISGTGELFF.

A note on this clonotype: It may be a read error: a sequence one base away is much more abundant. V is TRBV24-1 and J is TRBJ2-1; D possibly corresponds to TRBD1 (6 bases). The CDR3 contains 16 residues. Trimming took 4 bases from V and 9 from J, leaving 21 bases between them. Germline CDR1 is KGHDR and CDR2 is SFDVKD. DNA of the CDR3: TGTGCCACCAGTGACCCAGCGGACGGACTCAGGGGTGAGCAGTTCTTC. Translation gives CATSDPADGLRGEQFF.

Ten or more counts support this clonotype. This chain links TRBV5-1 with TRBJ2-1; weak D call: TRBD1 (6 bases). In germline, CDR1 is SGHRS, CDR2 YFSETQ. Trimming left V 3 bases short and J 8 bases short, with 15 bases between. This CDR3 spans 14 amino acids. CDR3 nucleotides: TGCGCCAGCAGCTCCTTAACAGGGTTGGATGAGCAGTTCTTC. It is translated as CASSSLTGLDEQFF.

A remark on this clonotype: A much larger clone lies a single base off, so this may be a read error. This chain uses TRBV27 with TRBJ1-1, with D uncertain. In germline, CDR1 is MNHEY, CDR2 SMNVEV (reference sequence). The CDR3 is 12 residues long. CDR3 sequence: CVSSAPMTEAFF. The CDR3 DNA reads TGTGTCAGCAGCGCACCAATGACTGAAGCTTTCTTT.